This is a list of T cell receptor beta chains from one sample in a study of blood T cell repertoires in COVID-19. Profiled with immunoSEQ multiplex PCR; TCRdb holds only in-frame clones, not every one. Of about 190,000 clones listed, roughly nine tenths are singletons. The material sequenced was peripheral blood. All receptors derive from a man aged 25-45 years with acute or convalescent COVID-19. Each CDR3 is given with its conserved first and last residue. D genes are given only for firm matches. Only part of the rows carry a size: once, few, many, or a class if the clone is expanded.

TRBV6-5	NA	NA	TRBJ2-3	TGTGCCAGCAGACTGACTGTGAGAGATACGCAGTATTTT	CASRLTVRDTQYF
TRBV28	NA	NA	TRBJ1-1	TGTGCCAGCAGTTTAATTCTGGCAACCGGGTCTTTCTTT	CASSLILATGSFF
TRBV2	NA	NA	TRBJ2-3	TGTGCCAGCAGCCAACAGGGCTTTTACGCAGATACGCAGTATTTT	CASSQQGFYADTQYF
TRBV5-1	NA	NA	TRBJ1-1	TGCGCCAGCAGCACCCGGGAGAACACTGAAGCTTTCTTT	CASSTRENTEAFF
TRBV6-5	NA	once	TRBJ1-2	TGTGCCAGCAAGAACGGGGGCTATGGCTACACCTTC	CASKNGGYGYTF
TRBV6-5	NA	NA	TRBJ1-6	TGTGCCAGCAAACAGAGTCATAATTCACCCCTCCACTTT	CASKQSHNSPLHF
TRBV27	TRBD2	NA	TRBJ2-7	TGTGCCAGCAGTTTATTAAGGGAGGGGACCTACGAGCAGTACTTC	CASSLLREGTYEQYF
TRBV28	TRBD2	NA	TRBJ2-5	TGTGCCAGCAGTTCTCAAGCACTAGCGGGGCAAGAGACCCAGTACTTC	CASSSQALAGQETQYF
TRBV28	NA	NA	TRBJ1-2	TGTGCCAGCAGTTTTAAGGCCAGGGCCAACACCTTC	CASSFKARANTF
TRBV24-1	TRBD1	NA	TRBJ2-1	TGTGCCACCAGTGATAGGACAGGGAGCTCCTACAATGAGCAGTTCTTC	CATSDRTGSSYNEQFF
TRBV11-2	NA	NA	TRBJ2-7	TGTGCCAGCAGCTTAGATTGGAGCCCCACCTTTCCCTACGAGCAGTACTTC	CASSLDWSPTFPYEQYF
TRBV27	TRBD1	once	TRBJ2-7	TGTGCCAGCAGTTTGCAGGGGGCGGGCGAGCAGTACTTC	CASSLQGAGEQYF
TRBV6-1	NA	NA	TRBJ2-5	TGTGCCAGCAGTGATGGCGGTAAAGAGACCCAGTACTTC	CASSDGGKETQYF
TRBV6-5	NA	NA	TRBJ1-5	TGTGCCAGCAGTTACGGTCTCTCGCGTCAGCCCCAGCATTTT	CASSYGLSRQPQHF
TRBV4-2	NA	NA	TRBJ2-7	TGTGCCAGCAGTCAAGGCGTAGCCCGACCTTCCGAGCAGTACTTC	CASSQGVARPSEQYF
TRBV6-1	TRBD2	NA	TRBJ2-7	TGTGCCAGCAGTGAGGGTGCGGGAGGGCCCTACGAGCAGTACTTC	CASSEGAGGPYEQYF
TRBV27	TRBD1	NA	TRBJ1-2	TGTGCCAGCAGTTTATACACACAGGGGTCATCATCAAACATTTATGGCTACACCTTC	CASSLYTQGSSSNIYGYTF
TRBV15	TRBD1	NA	TRBJ1-5	TGTGCCACCAGCGGGACAGGGGTCCAGCCCCAGCATTTT	CATSGTGVQPQHF
TRBV5-5	NA	NA	TRBJ1-5	TGTGCCAGCAGCTTAGAGGGACACCTAGCTAGGGCCCAGCATTTT	CASSLEGHLARAQHF
TRBV21-1	NA	NA	TRBJ1-1	TGTGCCCCCAGCGTGACTGAAGCTTTCTTT	CAPSVTEAFF
TRBV18	TRBD1	NA	TRBJ1-2	TGTGCCAGCTCCCAAGGGACAGGGGACTATGGCTACACCTTC	CASSQGTGDYGYTF
TRBV10-1	NA	once	TRBJ2-5	TGCGCCAGCAGTGAGTCTACAGGGACACAAGCAACCCAGTACTTC	CASSESTGTQATQYF
TRBV7-9	TRBD1	NA	TRBJ1-1	TGTGCCAGCAGCCGTCGGACAGGGGAGGAAGCTTTCTTT	CASSRRTGEEAFF
TRBV2	NA	NA	TRBJ1-2	TGTGCCAGCAGTGAAGTCGAGACCGGGGTCTATGGCTACACCTTC	CASSEVETGVYGYTF